This TCR beta chain was observed in a study of metastatic and nonmetastatic thyroid tumors. For the study at large: Repertoires were compared across blood and tumor or nodule tissue from malignant and benign thyroid patients. Study-level points and caveats: As reported, TCR beta diversity in blood and tumor was significantly higher in malignant thyroid tumors than in benign nodules.

The CDR3 consists of 16 residues. V trimming: 2 bases; J trimming: 6 bases; junction bases outside the gene matches: 9. Germline lookup yields CDR1 KGHSH and CDR2 LQKENI. As originally analysed: Researchers built a distant-metastasis classifier for papillary thyroid cancer that drew on CDR3 differences across clinicopathological groups. TCRdb re-called clones via MiXCR from the PCR reads. Here the V and J calls rest on TCRdb's processing, not on the authors' analysis. This table holds around 40,000 clones, roughly 15% found once. This clone was observed at least ten times. Its antigen is as yet unknown. There were no patients who had received any treatment before thyroid surgery.

What was sequenced was blood. The chain uses TRBV18 and TRBJ1-1; 10 bases align to TRBD1. The origin of this receptor is a male donor with papillary thyroid cancer or a benign thyroid nodule (not recorded which). Some clones in this sample may be carry-over from other donors' samples. CDR3 bases: TGTGCCAGCTCACCATTTAGCGGGACAGGGGTTGCTGAAGCTTTCTTT. Encoded protein: CASSPFSGTGVAEAFF. The full variable domain, completed using reference TRBV18 and TRBJ1-1, is NAGVMQNPRHLVRRRGQEARLRCSPMKGHSHVYWYRQLPEEGLKFMVYLQKENIIDESGMPKERFSAEFPKEGPSILRIQQVVRGDSAAYFCASSPFSGTGVAEAFFGQGTRLTVV.